This T cell receptor (beta chain) is from a study of PD-L1 blockade in urothelial cancer. Time point described: pretreatment peripheral blood. The length of the CDR3 is 14 residues. The V end lost 2 bases, the J end lost 6 bases, and 11 bases lay between the germline ends. Looked up from germline, CDR1 is SEHNR and CDR2 is FQNEAQ (reference sequence). Assay used: immunoSEQ multiplex PCR; TCRdb lists only in-frame clones, some missing. The data hold 48,000 or so clones, with roughly 85% observed a single time. The receptor was derived from a woman aged 55-69 years with urothelial cancer. The rearrangement joins TRBV7-9 to TRBJ2-1; D gene unclear. The input for sequencing was PBMCs, taken around atezolizumab (anti-PD-L1) treatment. The CDR3 nucleotides read TGTGCCAGCAGCTTAATGGTACAGCTCAATGAGCAGTTCTTC. This codes for CASSLMVQLNEQFF.